This TCR beta chain was captured in a study of blood T cell repertoires in COVID-19. Study as a whole: Spain, Italy and the United States supplied samples that represented acute and convalescent COVID-19.

In the authors' workflow: It was from reference gene primer amplification that nucleated cell counts were estimated. Assay: immunoSEQ multiplex PCR; the TCRdb copy retains only in-frame clones and omits some. V, J and clone size reflect that table, while D and trimming were determined from the DNA. The data show approximately 290,000 clones, with around 82% seen just once and 0.7% to 1% held by the top ten. The CDR3 loop spans 16 amino acids. V shed 3 bases, J shed 2 bases, and the junction held 6 bases outside the gene matches. The germline gives CDR1 SGDLS, CDR2 YYNGEE. The TCR was taken from a human donor with COVID-19, enrolled during active disease. The donor label of this sample is uncertain. The chain links TRBV9 to TRBJ2-2; TRBD1 matches 8 bases. The material sequenced was peripheral blood. In DNA form, the CDR3 reads TGTGCCAGCAGCGACCGGGACAGGAGTAACACCGGGGAGCTGTTTTTT. Translated, it gives CASSDRDRSNTGELFF. The entire variable domain, with the rest obtained from reference TRBV9 and TRBJ2-2, is as follows: DSGVTQTPKHLITATGQRVTLRCSPRSGDLSVYWYQQSLDQGLQFLIQYYNGEERAKGNILERFSAQQFPDLHSELNLSSLELGDSALYFCASSDRDRSNTGELFFGEGSRLTVL.